Listed here are 2 T cell receptor beta chains from one sample, sequenced in a study of Ad26.COV2.S vaccination and SARS-CoV-2 variants (dated by TCRdb to the early 2020s). The sample's treatment or condition label, in plain terms: roughly 18 received Ad26.COV2.S at low or high dose, single or two shots; a few received placebo; per-sample allocation not given. For vaccine and placebo recipients, repertoires were sequenced using samples collected on day 63 after the first injection. Library preparation used the immunoSEQ multiplex PCR assay. TCRdb stores this immuneACCESS table with in-frame sequences only. Part of the clones is absent; in the studies checked, under half of the shortfall reflects unresolved V genes, and no reason is known for the rest. This sample is represented by 300,000 to 400,000 clones; 87% of them were singletons. The ten largest account for more than 3% of the sample. This sample comprised peripheral blood, obtained in a trial of Ad26.COV2.S vaccine versus placebo. The receptors shown here come from a person between 18 and 65 years old who received the Ad26.COV2.S COVID-19 vaccine or a placebo.

The V and J genes are TRBV9 and TRBJ2-7; 7 positions agree with TRBD2. V lost 3 bases to trimming and J lost 4 bases; unmatched junction nucleotides: 25. The CDR3 runs to 20 residues. Germline loops: CDR1 SGDLS, CDR2 YYNGEE. The CDR3 bases are TGTGCCAGCAGCGCCGTACCCCACGACGTTTTGGGCGGGGGACTATACGAGCAGTACTTC. Amino acids: CASSAVPHDVLGGGLYEQYF.

This chain links TRBV27 with TRBJ2-1; TRBD2 matches 11 bases. Trimming at V came to 3 bases and at J to 0 bases, leaving 7 bases not matched to a gene. Germline CDR1 reads MNHEY; CDR2 reads SMNVEV (reference sequence). CDR3 length equals 18 residues. CDR3: CASSLPTSGESSYNEQFF. CDR3 nucleotide sequence: TGTGCCAGCAGTTTGCCGACTAGCGGGGAGAGCTCCTACAATGAGCAGTTCTTC.